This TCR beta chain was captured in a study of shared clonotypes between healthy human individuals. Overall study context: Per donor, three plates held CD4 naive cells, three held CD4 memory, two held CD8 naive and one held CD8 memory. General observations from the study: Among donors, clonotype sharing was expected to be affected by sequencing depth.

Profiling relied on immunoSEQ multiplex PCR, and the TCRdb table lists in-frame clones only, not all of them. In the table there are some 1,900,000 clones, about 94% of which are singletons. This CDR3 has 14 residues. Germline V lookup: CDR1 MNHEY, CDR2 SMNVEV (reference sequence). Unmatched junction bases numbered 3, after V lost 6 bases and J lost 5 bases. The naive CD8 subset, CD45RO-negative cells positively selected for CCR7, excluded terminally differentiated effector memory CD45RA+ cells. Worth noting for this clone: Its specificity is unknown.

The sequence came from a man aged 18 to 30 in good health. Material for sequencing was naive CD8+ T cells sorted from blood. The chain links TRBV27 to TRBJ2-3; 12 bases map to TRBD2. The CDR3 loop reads CASRTSGGRDTQYF. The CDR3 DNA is TGTGCCAGCAGGACTAGCGGGGGACGAGATACGCAGTATTTT.